Shown below are 8 T cell receptor beta chains from a single sample sequenced in a study of blood T cell repertoires in COVID-19. Produced via immunoSEQ multiplex PCR; TCRdb's table is partial and in-frame only. The table lists about 220,000 clones, almost 85% of them singletons. The specimen was peripheral blood. Every receptor here comes from a woman in her seventies with COVID-19, enrolled during active disease.

The chain couples TRBV6-5 to TRBJ1-5, with 7 bases fitting TRBD1. V trimming: 7 bases; J trimming: 7 bases; junction bases outside the gene matches: 10. This CDR3 contains 14 residues. The germline CDR1 and CDR2 sequences are MNHEY and SVGAGI. The CDR3 nucleotides are TGTGCCAGCAAACTTCGACAGGGCGTACAGCCCCAGCATTTT. This translates into CASKLRQGVQPQHF.

The V gene is TRBV29-1, the J gene TRBJ1-2; D possibly corresponds to TRBD1 (5 bases). V was clipped by 7 bases and J by 7 bases, with 16 bases between them. CDR1 and CDR2 (germline): SQVTM, ANQGSEA. The CDR3 consists of 12 residues. The CDR3: CSAGEGGAGYTF. As DNA, the CDR3 is TGCAGCGCTGGGGAAGGTGGGGCTGGCTACACCTTC.

This chain uses TRBV4-3 with TRBJ1-2; TRBD1 matches 8 bases. The germline V gene encodes CDR1 LGHNA and CDR2 YSLEER. V lost 1 base, J lost 7 bases, and 5 bases stayed unmatched. CDR3 length: 14 amino acids. For the CDR3, the DNA is TGCGCCAGCAGCCAAGGTCCAGGGGGCAGTGGCTACACCTTC. Its protein is CASSQGPGGSGYTF.

The J gene is TRBJ2-3, the V gene TRBV28, with a weak D call TRBD1 (5 bases). Germline V CDR1 and CDR2: MDHEN, SYDVKM. Trimming removed 4 bases at V and 5 bases at J, with 10 bases between. The CDR3 runs 13 residues. The DNA of the CDR3 is TGTGCCAGCAGTTCCCAGGGTAGAGATACGCAGTATTTT. The encoded protein is CASSSQGRDTQYF.

The rearrangement links TRBV11-2 to TRBJ2-7; the D gene is possibly TRBD1 (5 bases). CDR3 length equals 12 residues. With 5 bases removed from V and 3 bases from J, the gap between germline ends came to 8 bases. Germline values: CDR1 SGHAT, CDR2 FQNNGV. CDR3 loop: CASSMDIYEQYF. CDR3 bases: TGTGCCAGCAGCATGGACATCTACGAGCAGTACTTC.

V is TRBV7-2 and J is TRBJ1-5; D perhaps matches TRBD1 (5 bases). V shed 4 bases and J shed 1 base, with 5 bases lying between them. This CDR3 spans 13 amino acids. CDR1 is SGHTA, CDR2 FQGNSA, per germline. The CDR3 sequence: CASSWGSNQPQHF. The CDR3 DNA reads TGTGCCAGCAGCTGGGGCAGCAATCAGCCCCAGCATTTT. Based on the CDR3 plus reference TRBV7-2 and TRBJ1-5, the full variable domain is GAGVSQSPSNKVTEKGKDVELRCDPISGHTALYWYRQSLGQGLEFLIYFQGNSAPDKSGLPSDRFSAERTGGSVSTLTIQRTQQEDSAVYLCASSWGSNQPQHFGDGTRLSIL.

A single count supports this clone. CDR3 loop: CASSPMTDNTGELFF. The CDR3 DNA is TGTGCCAGCAGCCCGATGACAGATAACACCGGGGAGCTGTTTTTT. This chain uses TRBV5-4 with TRBJ2-2; D is possibly TRBD1 (5 bases). Germline assignment: CDR1 SGHNT and CDR2 YYREEE (reference sequence). Trimming stripped 4 bases from V and 2 bases from J, with 12 bases between. CDR3 length equals 15 residues.

The V call is TRBV5-1, the J call TRBJ1-3, with D uncertain. The CDR3 sequence is 15 residues long. Germline values: CDR1 SGHRS, CDR2 YFSETQ. Deletions cut 4 bases from V and 0 bases from J, with 11 bases between. The CDR3, as DNA: TGCGCCAGCAGCATAGACACCTTCTCTGGAAACACCATATATTTT. Its translation: CASSIDTFSGNTIYF.